This T cell receptor beta chain appears in the sequencing data of a study of T cell responses to AZD1222 COVID-19 vaccine. Findings and caveats of the study: Clonal diversity was possibly underestimated; the donors were predominantly white British and more often female.

The protocol was immunoSEQ multiplex PCR, while the TCRdb copy is restricted to in-frame clones and leaves out a portion. Here the sample spans some 150,000 clones, 80% to 95% being singletons. The CDR3 covers 15 residues. The germline V gene has CDR1 LGHDT and CDR2 YNNKEL (reference sequence). Trimming left V 1 base short and J 4 bases short, with 11 bases between. This clone has a single count. Its antigen is unidentified. V and J are TRBV3-1 (or the pseudogene TRBV3-2) and TRBJ2-1; TRBD1 is a possible D gene (6 bases). The starting material was peripheral blood, obtained on day 0 of AZD1222 vaccination. This clonotype was sampled from an adult in good health. The CDR3: CASSQVGAKYNEQFF. DNA for the CDR3: TGTGCCAGCAGCCAAGTGGGGGCCAAGTACAATGAGCAGTTCTTC.